One and the same sample provided the 4 T cell receptor beta chains below, sequenced in a study of blood T cell repertoires in COVID-19. Clones were read by immunoSEQ multiplex PCR, and TCRdb kept only the in-frame ones, dropping some. The sample shows about 140,000 clones, approximately 84% of them seen only once. The sample taken for sequencing was PBMCs or T cells enriched from blood (not recorded which). These receptors were collected from a woman between 45 and 65 years old with acute COVID-19.

V is TRBV27 and J is TRBJ2-1; TRBD1 aligns across 7 bases. The CDR3 contains 15 residues. V lost 5 bases and J lost 3; bases outside the gene matches: 7. Looked up from germline, CDR1 is MNHEY and CDR2 is SMNVEV (reference sequence). The CDR3 nucleotides are TGTGCCAGCAGTCTCGGACAGGCGGACTACAATGAGCAGTTCTTC. As protein: CASSLGQADYNEQFF.

This clone was seen a single time. The chain is built from TRBV7-9 and TRBJ1-3, with D possibly being TRBD1 (5 bases). Germline CDR1 reads SEHNR; CDR2 reads FQNEAQ (reference sequence). Trimming removed 2 bases from V and 6 bases from J, with 11 bases in between. This CDR3 contains 14 residues. CDR3 residues: CASSLSAGSNTIYF. The CDR3, as DNA: TGTGCCAGCAGCTTATCGGCAGGGTCAAACACCATATATTTT.

The rearrangement links TRBV6-5 to TRBJ1-6, with unresolved D. The V gene lost 2 bases and the J gene lost 10 bases, with 15 bases spanning the gap. Looked up from germline, CDR1 is MNHEY and CDR2 is SVGAGI. CDR3 size: 15 residues. CDR3 residues: CASSYDLRGRSPLHF. The CDR3, as DNA: TGTGCCAGCAGTTACGATTTGCGGGGTCGGTCACCCCTCCACTTT.

CDR3 region: CASSISGGQPQHF. The CDR3 nucleotides are TGTGCCAGTAGTATATCCGGGGGACAGCCCCAGCATTTT. J is TRBJ1-5 and V is TRBV19, with a possible D match to TRBD1 (5 bases). V was pared by 2 bases and J by 7 bases, with 9 bases between. The CDR3 runs to 13 residues. The germline V gene encodes CDR1 LNHDA and CDR2 SQIVND (reference sequence).